This T cell receptor (beta chain) appears in the sequencing data of a study of blood T cell repertoires in COVID-19 (dated by TCRdb to about 2020). The study in broad terms: Collaborator samples came from the United States, Italy and Spain and covered acute and convalescent phases of COVID-19. The prospective study material was composed of cDNA or gDNA derived from T cells, B-cell-depleted T cells, or PBMCs. Deeply sampled blood TCRbeta repertoires from subjects exposed to, actively infected with, or recovered from COVID-19 were included in the dataset. A freely available public database, intended as a resource for researchers studying the immune response to SARS-CoV-2, is where the repertoires were released. The samples were drawn from the first 160 participants of the ongoing ImmuneRACE study and from some 1,300 subjects provided by 6 global collaborators. Sample metadata almost always included a de-identified subject ID, COVID-19 status, age in years and sex. Where available, HLA class I and class II types were obtained from metadata supplied by the sample provider rather than from assay-based typing. The research as a whole found: The quantity of clinical and demographic metadata differed by source and by participant and was supplied without curation.

Trimming takes 4 bases off V and 2 bases off J; junction bases not matched to a gene: 12. Looking up the germline V gene (reference sequence) yields CDR1 LNHDA and CDR2 SQIVND. The CDR3 sequence holds 18 residues, the cysteine and phenylalanine included. Of the read, only the CDR3 DNA is kept; its 54 bases are in frame from base 1. Points on this clone: Which antigen it targets is not known. Base qualities are not provided; no much larger clone lies one nucleotide away.

TCRbeta CDR3 regions were amplified from genomic DNA by means of the immunoSEQ Assay, a bias-controlled multiplex PCR. Regarding the original processing steps: Nucleated cell counts per sample were estimated from amplification of reference gene primers within the assay. To quantify the absolute abundance of each unique TCRbeta CDR3 rearrangement, sequence reads were collapsed and filtered. For each sample, productive Simpson clonality was calculated by taking the square root of Simpson's diversity index across productive rearrangements. The immuneACCESS repertoire file appears here via TCRdb, limited to in-frame rearrangements. These files lack a portion of the clones; in checked studies, under half of the deficit traces to unresolved V genes, and the cause of the others is not known. V and J calls plus clone size are reproduced from that table; the DNA served to infer D and trimming. In this sample the table shows 330,000 or so clones, 92% of which occur a single time. The top ten hold about a fifth of the sample.

Participants in the prospective study were enrolled through a virtual design, were aged roughly 18 to 90 years, and lived in roughly 24 United States geographic areas. Cohort assignment in the prospective study relied on participant-reported clinical history from a screening survey and a study questionnaire. For ImmuneRACE Cohort 3, a participant was defined as recovered based on two consecutive negative NP/OP PCR tests, clearance by a healthcare professional, or resolution of symptoms. In the prospective study, mobile phlebotomists collected whole blood, serum and a nasopharyngeal or oropharyngeal swab from each participant. Prospective study participants could optionally give additional blood draws and questionnaires over an approximately two-month period. Before DNA extraction, prospective study blood samples were shipped either frozen or at room temperature.

The source of this sequence is a woman under 40 who had recovered from COVID-19. The V and J segments used are TRBV19 and TRBJ1-5, with 9 bases in between that match TRBD1. Sequenced sample: PBMCs or T cells enriched from blood (not recorded which). The CDR3 corresponds to CASSTSGQGFWGNQPQHF. The nucleotides are TGTGCCAGTAGTACCTCCGGACAGGGGTTTTGGGGCAATCAGCCCCAGCATTTT. The variable domain in full, with residues beyond the CDR3 obtained from the reference TRBV19 and TRBJ1-5 genes, is DGGITQSPKYLFRKEGQNVTLSCEQNLNHDAMYWYRQDPGQGLRLIYYSQIVNDFQKGDIAEGYSVSREKKESFPLTVTSAQKNPTAFYLCASSTSGQGFWGNQPQHFGDGTRLSIL.